Listed below are T cell receptor beta chains from one sample, sequenced in a study of cytomegalovirus exposure and HLA in healthy donors. The method was immunoSEQ multiplex PCR; TCRdb's version includes in-frame clones alone and lacks a portion of them. The table has some 56,000 clones, about 92% seen once; the top ten hold 1.7%. Material: PBMCs. These receptors all come from a young woman in good health and CMV-seropositive. Both conserved end residues are part of each CDR3.

TRBV7-2	CASSRGNSGNTIYF
TRBV4-1	CASSQTGGAGGYTF
TRBV6-1	CASSDGGYTF
TRBV28	CASSLSVGAGDFKAFF
TRBV6-5	CASTPQGTPNYGYTF
TRBV29-1	CSVQGQLNTEAFF
TRBV5-4	CASSTGDGNTIYF
TRBV5-1	CASSLQADQETQYF
TRBV27	CASSQTGKDYGYTF
TRBV19	CASSIRTAQHEQYF
TRBV5-5	CASSWATGPNEQFF
TRBV7-8	CASRGGGTDTQYF
TRBV28	CASSFQAPYEQYF
TRBV11-3	CASSGGASGSYEQYF
TRBV15	CATSRAGGGEKLFF
TRBV4-1	CASSQDLFMLRDRASEAFF
TRBV6-1	CASSEPRQLRGYTF
TRBV27	CASSPGVNTGELFF
TRBV10-3	CAISESLGGGQPQHF
TRBV19	CASSIVGGATNEKLFF
TRBV5-1	CASSLAGTSGAPTDTQYF
TRBV6-5	CASSSVRRGGVNEQFF
TRBV6-5	CASSSDTRGEQFF
TRBV9	CASSVDGGEGLGALHF
TRBV29-1	CSVDVGYTF
TRBV28	CASSRRGGANPYNEQFF
TRBV7-9	CASSGRTGSGGLRETQYF
TRBV6-4	CASTPRPPGTGAAYNSPLHF
TRBV10-3	CAISEAGLADTQYF
TRBV5-4	CAKRTAPDFGELFF
TRBV19	CASSTKQHLNTEAFF
TRBV6-6	CASSMTGVTEAFF
TRBV10-2	CASRGGDSYEQYF
TRBV27	CASSPLQVETQYF
TRBV27	CASSPGQSNTEAFF
TRBV7-2	CASSPGTSASKQYF
TRBV25-1	CASTPRDRGLMTEAFF
TRBV4-3	CASSQDGTGALTYNEQFF
TRBV5-4	CASSFQGRDLTF
TRBV2	CASRQVPNQPQHF
TRBV11-2	CASSLDWGRGQGNGYTF
TRBV15	CATSRDRGNTGELFF
TRBV5-1	CASRLTENTEAFF
TRBV6-1	CASSESTYEQYF
TRBV19	CASRGLDTGANVLTF
TRBV6-5	CASSYRTGHTEAFF
TRBV6-5	CASSYGAGTEAFF
TRBV15	CATSRDASGGLDEQYF
TRBV9	CASSPLGRGPGYEQFF
TRBV2	CASSEVGSSGNTIYF
TRBV27	CASSFGQTYEQYF
TRBV7-9	CASSFTGTGGDEQYF